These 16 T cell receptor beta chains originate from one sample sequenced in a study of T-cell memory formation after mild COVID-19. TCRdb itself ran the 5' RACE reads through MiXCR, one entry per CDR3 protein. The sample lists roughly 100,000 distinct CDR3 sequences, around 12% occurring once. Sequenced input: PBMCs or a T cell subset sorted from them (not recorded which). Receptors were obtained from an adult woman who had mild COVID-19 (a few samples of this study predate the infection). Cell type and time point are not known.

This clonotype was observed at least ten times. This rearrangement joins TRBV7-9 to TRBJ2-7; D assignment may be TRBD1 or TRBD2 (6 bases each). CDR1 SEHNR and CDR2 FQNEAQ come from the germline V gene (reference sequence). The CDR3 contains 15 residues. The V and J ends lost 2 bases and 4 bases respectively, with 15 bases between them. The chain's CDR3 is CASSLTGGDTYEQYF. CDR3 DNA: TGTGCCAGCAGCTTAACCGGCGGGGACACTTACGAGCAGTACTTC.

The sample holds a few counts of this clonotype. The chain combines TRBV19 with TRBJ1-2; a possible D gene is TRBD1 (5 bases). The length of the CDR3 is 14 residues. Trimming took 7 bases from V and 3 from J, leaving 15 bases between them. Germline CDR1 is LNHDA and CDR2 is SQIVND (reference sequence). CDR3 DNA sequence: TGTGCCAGTACTGAAGGGATGGGGGACTATGGCTACACCTTC. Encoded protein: CASTEGMGDYGYTF.

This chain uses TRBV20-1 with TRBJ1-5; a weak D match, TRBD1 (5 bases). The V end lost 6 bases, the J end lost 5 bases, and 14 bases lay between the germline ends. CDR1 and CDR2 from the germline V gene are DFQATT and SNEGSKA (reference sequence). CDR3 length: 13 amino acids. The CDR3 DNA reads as TGCAGTGCCTCTTCCGGGGGGTATCAGCCCCAGCATTTT. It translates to CSASSGGYQPQHF.

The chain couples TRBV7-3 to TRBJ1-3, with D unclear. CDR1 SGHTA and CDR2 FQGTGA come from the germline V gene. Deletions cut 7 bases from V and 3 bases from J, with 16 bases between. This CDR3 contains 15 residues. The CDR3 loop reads CASTKGDASGNTIYF. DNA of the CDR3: TGTGCCAGCACCAAGGGAGACGCTAGTGGAAACACCATATATTTT.

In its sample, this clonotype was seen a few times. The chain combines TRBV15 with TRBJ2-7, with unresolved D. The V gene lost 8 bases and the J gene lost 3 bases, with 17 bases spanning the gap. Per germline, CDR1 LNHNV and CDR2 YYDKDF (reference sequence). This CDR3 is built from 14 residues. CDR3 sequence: CATGSEQSFYEQYF. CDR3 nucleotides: TGTGCCACCGGGTCAGAACAGAGCTTCTACGAGCAGTACTTC.

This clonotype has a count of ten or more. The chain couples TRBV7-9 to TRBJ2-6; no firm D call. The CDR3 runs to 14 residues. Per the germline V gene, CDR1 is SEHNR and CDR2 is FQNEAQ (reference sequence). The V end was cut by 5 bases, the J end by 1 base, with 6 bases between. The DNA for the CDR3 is TGTGCCAGCAGCCGAGTTTCTGGGGCCAACGTCCTGACTTTC. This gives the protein CASSRVSGANVLTF.

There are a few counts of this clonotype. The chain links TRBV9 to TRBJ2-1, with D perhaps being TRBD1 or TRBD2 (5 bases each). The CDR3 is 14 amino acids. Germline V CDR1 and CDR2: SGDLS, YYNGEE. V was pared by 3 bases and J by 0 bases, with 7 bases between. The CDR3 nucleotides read TGTGCCAGCAGCGGGGGGTCCTCCTACAATGAGCAGTTCTTC. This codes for CASSGGSSYNEQFF.

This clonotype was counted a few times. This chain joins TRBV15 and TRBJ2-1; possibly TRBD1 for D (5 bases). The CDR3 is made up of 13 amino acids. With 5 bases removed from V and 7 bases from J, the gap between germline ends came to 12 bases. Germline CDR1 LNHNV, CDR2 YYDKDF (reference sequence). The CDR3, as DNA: TGTGCCACCAGCCAGGGCTTAGGGAATGAGCAGTTCTTC. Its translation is CATSQGLGNEQFF.

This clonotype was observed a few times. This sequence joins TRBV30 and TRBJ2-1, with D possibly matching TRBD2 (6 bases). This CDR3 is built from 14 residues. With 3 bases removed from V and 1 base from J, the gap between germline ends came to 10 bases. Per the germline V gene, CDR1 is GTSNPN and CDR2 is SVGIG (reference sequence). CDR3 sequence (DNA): TGTGCCTGGAGCCGGGGGATATCCTACAATGAGCAGTTCTTC. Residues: CAWSRGISYNEQFF. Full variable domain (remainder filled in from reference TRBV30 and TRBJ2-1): SQTIHQWPATLVQPVGSPLSLECTVEGTSNPNLYWYRQAAGRGLQLLFYSVGIGQISSEVPQNLSASRPQDRQFILSSKKLLLSDSGFYLCAWSRGISYNEQFFGPGTRLTVL.

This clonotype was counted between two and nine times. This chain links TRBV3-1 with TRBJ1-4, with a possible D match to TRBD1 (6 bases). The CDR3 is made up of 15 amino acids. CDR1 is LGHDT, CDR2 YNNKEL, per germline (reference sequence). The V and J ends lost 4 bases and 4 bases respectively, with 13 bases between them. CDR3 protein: CASSPRGRFNEKLFF. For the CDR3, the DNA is TGTGCCAGCAGCCCCCGGGGGCGGTTTAATGAAAAACTGTTTTTT.

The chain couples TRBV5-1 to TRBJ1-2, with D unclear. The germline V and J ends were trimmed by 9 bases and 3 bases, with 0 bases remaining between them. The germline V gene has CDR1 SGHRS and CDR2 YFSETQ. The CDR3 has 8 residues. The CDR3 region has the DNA TGCGCCAACTATGGCTACACCTTC. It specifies CANYGYTF.

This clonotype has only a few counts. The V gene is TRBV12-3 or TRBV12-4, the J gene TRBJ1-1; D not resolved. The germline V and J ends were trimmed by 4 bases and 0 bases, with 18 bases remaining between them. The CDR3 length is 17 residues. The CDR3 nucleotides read TGTGCCAGCAGTTCACATGCCCTACAGAGACTGAACACTGAAGCTTTCTTT. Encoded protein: CASSSHALQRLNTEAFF.

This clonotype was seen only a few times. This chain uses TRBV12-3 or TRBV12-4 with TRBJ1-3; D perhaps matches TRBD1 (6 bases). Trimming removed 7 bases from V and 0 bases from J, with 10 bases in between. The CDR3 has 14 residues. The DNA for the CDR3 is TGTGCCAGCACCTCGACAGGCTCTGGAAACACCATATATTTT. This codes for CASTSTGSGNTIYF.

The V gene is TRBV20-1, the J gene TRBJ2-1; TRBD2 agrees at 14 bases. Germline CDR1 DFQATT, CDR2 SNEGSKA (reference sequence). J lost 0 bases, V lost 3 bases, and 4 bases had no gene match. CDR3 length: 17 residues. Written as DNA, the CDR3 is TGCAGTGCTAGGGGACTAGCGGGAGCACACTCCTACAATGAGCAGTTCTTC. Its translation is CSARGLAGAHSYNEQFF.

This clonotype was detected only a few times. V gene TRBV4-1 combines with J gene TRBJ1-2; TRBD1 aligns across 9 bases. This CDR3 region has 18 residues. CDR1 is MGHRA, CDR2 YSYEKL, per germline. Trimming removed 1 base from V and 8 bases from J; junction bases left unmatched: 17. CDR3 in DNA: TGCGCCAGCAGCCAAGCAGGGACAGGGCAGTTGGCGATTGGAGGCTACACCTTC. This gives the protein CASSQAGTGQLAIGGYTF.

The CDR3 loop is CASNPVNPDYGYTF. CDR3 sequence (DNA): TGTGCCAGCAATCCGGTCAACCCTGACTATGGCTACACCTTC. This chain connects TRBV9 to TRBJ1-2; D unresolved. CDR3 length: 14 residues. The germline V gene has CDR1 SGDLS and CDR2 YYNGEE. V lost 6 bases, J lost 3 bases, and 15 bases lay in between.